This T cell receptor (beta chain) was sequenced for a study of Graves' ophthalmopathy and Graves' hyperthyroidism. General study results and limits: Predictions made by the model for ophthalmopathy progression reached approximately 70% sensitivity and about 72% specificity. Most thyroid clonotypes expanded beyond 0.001 frequency were also found in blood.

Amplification targeted the TCR beta CDR3 regions, with RNA transcripts as the source material. In the first round, RT-PCR was carried out with HTBI primers, and a multiplex PCR formed the second round. TCRdb reprocessed the multiplex PCR reads with MiXCR, giving one entry per CDR3 protein. This sample has approximately 330,000 distinct CDR3 sequences, with 17% found just once. The germline CDR1 and CDR2 sequences are ENHRY and SYGVKD. The CDR3 spans 13 residues. Between the trimmed V and J ends, which lost 0 bases and 10 bases, there was a span of 12 bases. This clonotype was observed at least ten times. What it recognizes is unknown.

The sequence was obtained from an adult man with Graves' ophthalmopathy. The V gene is TRBV10-3, the J gene TRBJ1-1; D not certain. The sequenced sample was peripheral blood. The CDR3: CAISESLYGGAFF. CDR3 DNA: TGTGCCATCAGTGAGTCGTTGTACGGCGGAGCTTTCTTT.